These T cell receptor beta chains were read from a single sample in a study of monozygotic twins with inflammatory bowel disease. TCRdb reworked the 5' RACE reads into one entry per CDR3 protein, no DNA. The sample table includes over 100,000 distinct CDR3 sequences. The sample taken for sequencing was blood. These receptors were obtained from a human donor with ulcerative colitis or Crohn's disease, or a healthy co-twin of an affected twin (not recorded which). CDR3s include the opening cysteine and the closing phenylalanine or tryptophan.

V	J	length	CDR3
TRBV29-1	TRBJ2-3	13	CSGPGWSTDTQYF
TRBV5-6	TRBJ1-1	13	CASSFTANTEAFF
TRBV20-1	TRBJ2-1	15	CSASPPGGSYNEQFF
TRBV7-8	TRBJ2-3	17	CASSFPGLAGWADTQYF
TRBV2	TRBJ1-5	17	CASSEASKGLGNQPQHF
TRBV12-3/TRBV12-4	TRBJ1-1	15	CASSDSGVGNTEAFF
TRBV28	TRBJ2-7	16	CASSIPRDRGINEQYF
TRBV6-1	TRBJ2-1	15	CASSQGLAGVYEQFF
TRBV6-2/TRBV6-3	TRBJ2-1	14	CASSPGRPGNEQFF
TRBV12-3/TRBV12-4	TRBJ2-7	16	CASSLTLGTGTYEQYF
TRBV3-1	TRBJ2-1	17	CASSHFSRPYPYNEQFF
TRBV6-1	TRBJ1-1	14	CASSRDRVNTEAFF
TRBV4-1	TRBJ2-3	14	CASSRGDVTDTQYF
TRBV29-1	TRBJ2-1	12	CSGRQGGYEQFF
TRBV4-3	TRBJ2-2	17	CASSQDLVGANTGELFF
TRBV5-1	TRBJ1-1	15	CASSLDGTVNTEAFF
TRBV11-1	TRBJ2-6	18	CASSLASGGDSGANVLTF
TRBV6-5	TRBJ2-5	13	CASSFRGRETQYF
TRBV20-1	TRBJ1-3	20	CSAPLKGSRTAAGWGNTIYF
TRBV2	TRBJ1-5	15	CASSEIGVGSQLQHF
TRBV12-3/TRBV12-4	TRBJ1-2	13	CASSLNYRGPSAF
TRBV5-1	TRBJ2-1	14	CASREGLATPGQFF
TRBV20-1	TRBJ2-5	14	CSARDLIWVETQYF
TRBV7-6	TRBJ2-2	13	CASSLYKTGELFF
TRBV28	TRBJ1-1	16	CASSWLGDREGTEAFF
TRBV7-2	TRBJ1-2	15	CASSFPGRGGGGYTF
TRBV11-2	TRBJ2-3	15	CASSLVVSGTDTQYF
TRBV11-3	TRBJ2-1	13	CASSLDGQYEQFF
TRBV28	TRBJ1-4	16	CASSPVGGAGREKLFF
TRBV20-1	TRBJ1-4	16	CSARDDRGTGDEKLFF
TRBV4-1	TRBJ1-2	15	CASSHPNGQTYGYTF
TRBV20-1	TRBJ2-3	14	CSAMDRSSTDTQYF
TRBV6-1	TRBJ2-6	16	CASSHDRAYGANVLTF